This T cell receptor beta chain was observed in a study of regulatory T cells in long-lasting Graves disease. Background on the study: Newly diagnosed Graves' patients took antithyroid drugs under 3 months.

Arm-PCR of CDR3 regions and iRepertoire HTBI primers were used to build TCR beta libraries. TCRdb reprocessed the multiplex PCR reads via MiXCR and lists one record per CDR3 protein. The sample holds some 600,000 distinct CDR3 sequences; approximately 16% are singletons and the top ten take 12%. The CDR3 length is 11 residues. From germline, CDR1 is SGHTS and CDR2 YDEGEE. V was pared by 10 bases and J by 0 bases, with 8 bases between. The time point is: newly diagnosed GD, antithyroid drugs for less than 3 months. With RNA extracted from PBMCs as input, the TCR library was made. Graves' disease was diagnosed by American Thyroid Association guidelines. This clonotype has at least ten counts. The sample was also reused in another study, on T cells in Graves' hyperthyroidism and ophthalmopathy. That source adds: HTBI primers were the set used in a first-round RT-PCR of the TCR CDR3. Blood also carried most thyroid clonotypes expanded above 0.001.

Sequenced material: peripheral blood mononuclear cells (PBMCs), taken at new diagnosis, from a patient treated with antithyroid drugs. The V and J genes are TRBV5-8 and TRBJ2-7; D remains unclear. The TCR was taken from a man younger than 35 with Graves disease. This CDR3 is CAGTSSYEQYF. Here the CDR3 DNA reads TGTGCCGGAACGTCCTCCTACGAGCAGTACTTC. Drawing the rest from reference TRBV5-8 and TRBJ2-7, the complete variable domain is EAGVTQSPTHLIKTRGQQATLRCSPISGHTSVYWYQQALGLGLQFLLWYDEGEERNRGNFPPRFSGRQFPNYSSELNVNALELEDSALYLCAGTSSYEQYFGPGTRLTVT.